The subject of this entry is one T cell receptor beta chain. The sample is drawn from a study of blood T cell repertoires in COVID-19. Study summary: The origin of the acute and convalescent COVID-19 samples was the United States, Italy and Spain.

The CDR3 has 14 residues. Germline V lookup: CDR1 MNHEY, CDR2 SVGEGT. V lost 2 bases, J lost 7 bases, and 6 bases stayed unmatched. Those enrolled, adults aged 18 to 89 years, came from 25 or so US areas. Participant-reported clinical history was the basis for cohort assignment. Resolution of symptoms, clearance, or two negative PCRs was present in recovered Cohort 3 donors. The method was immunoSEQ multiplex PCR; TCRdb's version includes in-frame clones alone and lacks a portion of them. The profile shows 350,000 or so clones, roughly nine tenths of them singletons. This chain uses TRBV6-2 or TRBV6-3 with TRBJ1-2; TRBD1 agrees at 8 bases. The TCR comes from a woman aged 25-40 years who had recovered from COVID-19. The sequenced sample was PBMCs or T cells enriched from blood (not recorded which). The CDR3 bases are TGTGCCAGCAGTTACGTCGGGACAGGACCTGGCTACACCTTC. This encodes CASSYVGTGPGYTF.